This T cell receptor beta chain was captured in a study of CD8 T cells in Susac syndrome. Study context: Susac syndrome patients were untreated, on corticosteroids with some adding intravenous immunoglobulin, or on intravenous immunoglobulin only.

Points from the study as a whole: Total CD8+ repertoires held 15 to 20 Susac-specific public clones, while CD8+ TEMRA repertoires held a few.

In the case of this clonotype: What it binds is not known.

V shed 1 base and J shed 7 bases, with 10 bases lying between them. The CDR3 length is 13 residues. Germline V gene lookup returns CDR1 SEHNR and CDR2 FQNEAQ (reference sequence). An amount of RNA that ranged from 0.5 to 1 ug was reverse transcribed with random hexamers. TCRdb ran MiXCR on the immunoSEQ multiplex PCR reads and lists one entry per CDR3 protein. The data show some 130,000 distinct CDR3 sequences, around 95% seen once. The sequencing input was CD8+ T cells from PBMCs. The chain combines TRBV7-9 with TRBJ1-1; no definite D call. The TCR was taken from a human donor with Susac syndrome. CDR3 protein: CASSLGSGLEAFF. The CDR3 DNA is TGTGCCAGCAGCTTAGGGTCCGGTCTTGAAGCTTTCTTT.